This record looks at one T cell receptor (beta chain) sequence and its context. The entry originates in a study of cytomegalovirus exposure and HLA in healthy donors. This CDR3 spans 14 amino acids. Germline CDR1 reads MNHEY; CDR2 reads SMNVEV (reference sequence). Trimming left V 6 bases short and J 3 bases short, with 15 bases between. Using immunoSEQ multiplex PCR, the repertoire was profiled, and TCRdb retains in-frame clones only, with some absent. The sample records about 140,000 clones, about nine tenths being singletons. This clonotype was obtained from a man aged 18 to 29 in good health and CMV-seronegative. J is TRBJ2-7 and V is TRBV27; D is possibly TRBD2 (5 bases). Sequencing input: PBMCs. The CDR3 reads CASSPELAGYEQYF. As DNA, the CDR3 is TGTGCCAGCAGCCCTGAGTTGGCGGGCTACGAGCAGTACTTC.